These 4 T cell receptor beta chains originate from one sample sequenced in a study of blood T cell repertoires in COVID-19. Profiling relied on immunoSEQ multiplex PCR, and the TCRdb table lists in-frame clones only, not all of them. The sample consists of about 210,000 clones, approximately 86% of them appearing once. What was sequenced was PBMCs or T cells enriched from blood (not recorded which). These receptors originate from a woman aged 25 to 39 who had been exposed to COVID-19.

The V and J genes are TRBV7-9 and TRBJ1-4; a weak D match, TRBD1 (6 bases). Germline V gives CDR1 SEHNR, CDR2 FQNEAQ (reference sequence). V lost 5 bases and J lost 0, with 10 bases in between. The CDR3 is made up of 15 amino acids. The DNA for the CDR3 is TGTGCCAGCAGCCAGGGGACCACAACTAATGAAAAACTGTTTTTT. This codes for CASSQGTTTNEKLFF.

Here the CDR3 DNA reads TGTGCCAGTAGTATAGGAGTTTACAATGAGCAGTTCTTC. It specifies CASSIGVYNEQFF. The chain uses TRBV19 and TRBJ2-1, with D uncertain. From germline, CDR1 is LNHDA and CDR2 SQIVND (reference sequence). V was trimmed by 1 base and J by 4 bases, leaving 5 bases between them. The CDR3 contains 13 residues.

DNA of the CDR3: TGCAGCGTTGGGGCGGGAGAAAAACTGTTTTTT. Translating it yields CSVGAGEKLFF. The rearrangement uses TRBV29-1 and TRBJ1-4; D is unclear. Between the trimmed V and J ends, which lost 4 bases and 8 bases, there was a span of 8 bases. CDR3 size: 11 residues. CDR1 is SQVTM, CDR2 ANQGSEA, per germline. Based on the CDR3 plus reference TRBV29-1 and TRBJ1-4, the full variable domain is SAVISQKPSRDICQRGTSLTIQCQVDSQVTMMFWYRQQPGQSLTLIATANQGSEATYESGFVIDKFPISRPNLTFSTLTVSNMSPEDSSIYLCSVGAGEKLFFGSGTQLSVL.

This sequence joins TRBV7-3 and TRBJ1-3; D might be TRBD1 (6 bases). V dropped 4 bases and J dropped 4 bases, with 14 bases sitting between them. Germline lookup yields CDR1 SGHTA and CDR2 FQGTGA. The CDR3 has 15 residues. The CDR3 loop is CASSSQGIAGNTIYF. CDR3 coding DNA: TGTGCCAGCAGCTCCCAGGGGATAGCGGGAAACACCATATATTTT. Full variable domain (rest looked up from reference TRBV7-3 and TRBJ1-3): GAGVSQTPSNKVTEKGKYVELRCDPISGHTALYWYRQSLGQGPEFLIYFQGTGAADDSGLPNDRFFAVRPEGSVSTLKIQRTERGDSAVYLCASSSQGIAGNTIYFGEGSWLTVV.